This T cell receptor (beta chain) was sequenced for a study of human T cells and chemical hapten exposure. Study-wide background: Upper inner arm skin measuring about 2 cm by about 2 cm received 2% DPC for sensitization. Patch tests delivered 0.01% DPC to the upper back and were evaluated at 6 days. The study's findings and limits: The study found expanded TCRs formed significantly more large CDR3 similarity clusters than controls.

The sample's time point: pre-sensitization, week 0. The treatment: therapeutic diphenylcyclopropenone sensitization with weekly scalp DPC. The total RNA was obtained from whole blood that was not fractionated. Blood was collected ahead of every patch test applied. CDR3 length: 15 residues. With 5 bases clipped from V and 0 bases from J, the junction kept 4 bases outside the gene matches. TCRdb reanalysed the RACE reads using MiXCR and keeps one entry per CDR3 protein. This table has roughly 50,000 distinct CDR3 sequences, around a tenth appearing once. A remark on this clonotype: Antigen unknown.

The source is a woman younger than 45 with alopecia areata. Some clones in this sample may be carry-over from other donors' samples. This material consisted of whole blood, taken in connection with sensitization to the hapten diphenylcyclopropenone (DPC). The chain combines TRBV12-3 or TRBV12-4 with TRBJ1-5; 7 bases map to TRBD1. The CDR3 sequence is CASSTRDSSNQPQHF. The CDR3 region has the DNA TGTGCCAGCAGTACGAGGGACAGTAGCAATCAGCCCCAGCATTTT.